This TCR beta chain was captured by sequencing in a study of blood T cell repertoires in COVID-19. As for the study in general: Sites in the United States, Italy and Spain provided acute and convalescent COVID-19 samples. PBMCs, B-cell-depleted T cells, or T cells were the source of the cDNA or gDNA that made up the material.

Original methodology: Reference gene primer amplification in the assay estimated nucleated cell counts. Data came from immunoSEQ multiplex PCR; TCRdb stores just in-frame clones and leaves some out. V, J and clone size are taken as reported in that table, and D and trimming were inferred from the DNA itself. Here the sample spans tens of thousands of clones, around four fifths being singletons. This clone was seen a handful of times. The CDR3 extends over 14 amino acids. Trimming took 8 bases from V and 6 from J; bases not matched to a gene: 8. The germline CDR1 and CDR2 sequences are SGHTA and FQGNSA.

V and J are TRBV7-2 and TRBJ2-3, with TRBD2 matching 10 bases. Input material: peripheral blood. The sequence came from a human donor in a cohort sampled during active COVID-19. CDR3 nucleotides: TGTGCCAGCGCAGCGGGGGGGCTTCCGGATACGCAGTATTTT. Translation: CASAAGGLPDTQYF.